Following are 8 T cell receptor beta chains from one sample sequenced in a study of T cells in Graves' hyperthyroidism and ophthalmopathy. Using RNA transcripts as the source, TCR beta CDR3 regions were amplified. Carried out on the TCR CDR3, a first-round RT-PCR used the HTBI primer set. TCRdb reanalysed the multiplex PCR reads using MiXCR and keeps one entry per CDR3 protein. The sample contains some 370,000 distinct CDR3 sequences, about an eighth of which appear only once. Sequenced material: blood. Source of these receptors: a man between 50 and 59 years old with Graves' ophthalmopathy.

This clonotype was picked up many times. The V gene is TRBV28, the J gene TRBJ2-2; 14 bases are a match to TRBD2. V dropped 6 bases and J dropped 6; count of bases not matched to a gene: 9. Germline CDR1 MDHEN, CDR2 SYDVKM. The CDR3 contains 17 residues. The CDR3: CASRVTSGRARSGELFF. CDR3 nucleotides: TGTGCCAGCAGGGTGACTAGCGGGAGGGCTCGGTCCGGGGAGCTGTTTTTT. The full variable domain, rest sourced from reference TRBV28 and TRBJ2-2, is DVKVTQSSRYLVKRTGEKVFLECVQDMDHENMFWYRQDPGLGLRLIYFSYDVKMKEKGDIPEGYSVSREKKERFSLILESASTNQTSMYLCASRVTSGRARSGELFFGEGSRLTVL.

This sequence joins TRBV2 and TRBJ1-3; no clear D gene. This CDR3 region has 15 residues. Germline-derived CDR1 and CDR2 are SNHLY and FYNNEI. V was trimmed by 2 bases and J by 0 bases, leaving 8 bases between them. The CDR3 region has the DNA TGTGCCAGCAGTGAAAGCACCTACTCTGGAAACACCATATATTTT. Amino acids: CASSESTYSGNTIYF.

This clonotype came up many times. The chain joins TRBV7-9 to TRBJ1-1; D perhaps matches TRBD1 (5 bases). V dropped 6 bases and J dropped 1 base, with 9 bases sitting between them. Germline CDR1 SEHNR, CDR2 FQNEAQ (reference sequence). The CDR3 runs to 13 residues. The CDR3 DNA is TGTGCCAGCAGTCGCGGGACGAACACTGAAGCTTTCTTT. Translating gives CASSRGTNTEAFF.

The table lists this clonotype with a few counts. The chain links TRBV12-3 or TRBV12-4 to TRBJ2-7; 9 nucleotides align to TRBD1. The V gene end was trimmed by 3 bases and the J gene end by 5 bases; junction bases not matched to a gene: 8. The CDR3 totals 15 residues. The CDR3 nucleotides read TGTGCCAGCAGTTTGGGGAGGACAGGGGACCACGAGCAGTACTTC. It specifies CASSLGRTGDHEQYF.

This clonotype showed up just once. The rearrangement uses TRBV29-1 and TRBJ2-6; TRBD1 aligns across 11 bases. This CDR3 spans 18 amino acids. V shed 6 bases and J 2 bases; nucleotides not matched to a gene: 12. Germline CDR1 SQVTM, CDR2 ANQGSEA. The CDR3 DNA sequence: TGCAGCGTCCTGCGCTACGGACAGGGGGCGGCTGGGGCCAACGTCCTGACTTTC. Translation: CSVLRYGQGAAGANVLTF.

This clonotype was seen more than once but under ten times. Since a much larger clone is just one base distant, this may be a read error. The gene calls are TRBV11-2 and TRBJ1-5; D not resolved. The CDR3 extends over 15 amino acids. The germline gives CDR1 SGHAT, CDR2 FQNNGV. Deletions cut 1 base from V and 2 bases from J, with 9 bases between. The CDR3 spells CASSLGLLRNQPQHF. For the CDR3, the DNA is TGTGCCAGCAGCTTAGGTCTACTGCGCAATCAGCCCCAGCATTTT.

J is TRBJ1-2 and V is TRBV15, with a possible D match to TRBD1 (5 bases). The CDR3 sequence is 14 residues long. Germline assignment: CDR1 LNHNV and CDR2 YYDKDF (reference sequence). Deletions cut 1 base from V and 6 bases from J, with 12 bases between. The CDR3 nucleotides are TGTGCCACCAGCAGAGGACAGTTAGGGCATGGCTACACCTTC. Amino acid sequence: CATSRGQLGHGYTF.

The chain is built from TRBV27 and TRBJ2-5; 8 nucleotides line up with TRBD2. The CDR3 contains 16 residues. Trimming cost V 6 bases and J 5 bases; bases outside gene matches: 14. The germline V gene encodes CDR1 MNHEY and CDR2 SMNVEV (reference sequence). The CDR3: CASRGRAGVRTETQYF. The CDR3 coding sequence is TGTGCCAGCAGAGGGAGAGCGGGAGTGAGAACGGAGACCCAGTACTTC.